One and the same sample provided the 20 T cell receptor beta chains below, sequenced in a study of cytomegalovirus exposure and HLA in healthy donors. The PCR contained 60 Vbeta and 13 Jbeta primers. Libraries were prepared by immunoSEQ multiplex PCR; TCRdb keeps only in-frame clonotypes and omits some of them. The data show about 140,000 clones, about 80% seen once. Sequencing was performed on PBMCs. The receptors derive from a male donor in good health and CMV-seropositive.

The V and J genes are TRBV6-5 and TRBJ2-5; 10 bases match TRBD1. The J call may be in error: the DNA end matches TRBJ2-7 better. The CDR3 contains 15 residues. Germline V gene lookup returns CDR1 MNHEY and CDR2 SVGAGI. As DNA, the CDR3 is TGTGCCAGCAGCCCGACAGGGGGCGCGGTCTACGAGCAGTACTTC. As protein: CASSPTGGAVYEQYF.

The chain combines TRBV5-8 with TRBJ2-1, with 7 bases that match TRBD2. V lost 4 bases to trimming and J lost 10 bases; unmatched junction nucleotides: 2. Germline CDR1 reads SGHTS; CDR2 reads YDEGEE. The CDR3 consists of 11 residues. CDR3 bases: TGTGCCAGCAGCCCTAGCGGCGAGCAGTTCTTC. Its protein product is CASSPSGEQFF.

This chain links TRBV9 with TRBJ2-7, with 11 bases matching TRBD1. With 0 bases clipped from V and 6 bases from J, the junction kept 5 bases outside the gene matches. There are 15 residues in the CDR3. In germline, CDR1 is SGDLS, CDR2 YYNGEE. CDR3 nucleotides: TGTGCCAGCAGCGTAGGGTCGGGACAGGGGGGCGAGCAGTACTTC. Protein: CASSVGSGQGGEQYF.

This sequence joins TRBV11-2 and TRBJ1-1; possible D gene TRBD1, 6 bases. Trimming shortened V by 5 bases and J by 1 base, and 14 bases separated the two germline ends. Germline V lookup: CDR1 SGHAT, CDR2 FQNNGV. The CDR3 contains 15 residues. The CDR3 DNA is TGTGCCAGCAGCCGGCTCCCAGGGGCGAACACTGAAGCTTTCTTT. Protein product: CASSRLPGANTEAFF.

This clone was seen a single time. The gene calls are TRBV13 and TRBJ1-1, with D uncertain. V gave up 2 bases and J gave up 5 bases, with 18 bases separating them. The germline CDR1 and CDR2 sequences are PRHDT and FYEKMQ (reference sequence). The CDR3 consists of 16 residues. CDR3 sequence: CASSLPDGRGVTEAFF. The DNA of the CDR3 is TGTGCCAGCAGCTTACCCGACGGCCGCGGAGTAACTGAAGCTTTCTTT.

The rearrangement links TRBV5-1 to TRBJ2-7; weak D call: TRBD2 (6 bases). V was clipped by 4 bases and J by 7 bases, with 15 bases between them. The germline V gene encodes CDR1 SGHRS and CDR2 YFSETQ. The CDR3 contains 13 residues. CDR3 residues: CASSGLLPREQYF. The CDR3 coding sequence is TGCGCCAGCAGCGGACTACTCCCCAGGGAGCAGTACTTC.

V usage is TRBV5-6 and J usage is TRBJ2-5; TRBD1 is a possible D gene (6 bases). This CDR3 spans 16 amino acids. The germline CDR1 and CDR2 sequences are SGHDT and YYEEEE. V lost 2 bases and J lost 11, with 25 bases in between. The CDR3 nucleotides are TGTGCCAGCAGCTTTTATGGCAGGGGAAGTAGGGAAGAGCAGTACTTC. Translated, it gives CASSFYGRGSREEQYF.

The chain uses TRBV7-6 and TRBJ2-7; TRBD1 might be the D (6 bases). Trimming shortened V by 4 bases and J by 3 bases, and 16 bases separated the two germline ends. The germline V gene has CDR1 SGHVS and CDR2 FNYEAQ. The CDR3 covers 15 residues. As DNA, the CDR3 is TGTGCCAGCAGCTCACAGCCGGGACAAGTCTACGAGCAGTACTTC. Its protein is CASSSQPGQVYEQYF.

The chain has TRBV5-1 and TRBJ1-3; tentative D call: TRBD1 (5 bases). Germline-derived CDR1 and CDR2 are SGHRS and YFSETQ. V lost 4 bases and J 0 bases, leaving 11 bases between the germline ends. The CDR3 sequence is 15 residues long. CDR3 DNA: TGCGCCAGCAGCAACTCGGGGGGCTCTGGAAACACCATATATTTT. This gives the protein CASSNSGGSGNTIYF.

V gene TRBV6-1 combines with J gene TRBJ1-1; no definite D call. CDR1 is MNHNS, CDR2 SASEGT, per germline. Trimming removed 11 bases at V and 5 bases at J, with 21 bases between. The CDR3 spans 14 residues. Here the CDR3 reads CAGSFLDPETEAFF. DNA of the CDR3: TGTGCCGGTTCATTCCTAGATCCGGAAACTGAAGCTTTCTTT.

This clone was seen a few times. The chain uses TRBV21-1 and TRBJ1-3; TRBD1, the D gene given by the table, was not confirmed from the DNA. TRBV21-1 is termed a pseudogene. The CDR3 sequence is 17 residues long. CDR3 in amino acids: CASSKESGITSGNTIYF. Written as DNA, the CDR3 is TGTGCCAGCAGCAAAGAGTCAGGTATTACCTCTGGAAACACCATATATTTT.

This chain links TRBV10-1 with TRBJ2-7; D not certain. Germline V gene sequence: CDR1 WNHNN, CDR2 SYGVQD (reference sequence). Trimming took 3 bases from V and 1 from J, leaving 7 bases between them. CDR3 length: 13 amino acids. In DNA form, the CDR3 reads TGCGCCAGCAGTGATCAGGTATCCTACGAGCAGTACTTC. Encoded protein: CASSDQVSYEQYF.

This chain connects TRBV6-1 to TRBJ2-5, with a possible D match to TRBD2 (5 bases). Germline-derived CDR1 and CDR2 are MNHNS and SASEGT. Trimming removed 7 bases from V and 4 bases from J, with 16 bases in between. This CDR3 has 14 amino acids. CDR3 nucleotides: TGTGCCAGCATCTTTGGTTTGAGGGTAGAGACCCAGTACTTC. Protein product: CASIFGLRVETQYF.

Here the CDR3 reads CASKGTGAYNEQFF. CDR3 DNA sequence: TGTGCCAGCAAGGGGACAGGGGCTTACAATGAGCAGTTCTTC. The chain couples TRBV27 to TRBJ2-1, with 10 positions matching TRBD1. CDR1 MNHEY and CDR2 SMNVEV come from the germline V gene (reference sequence). Trimming took 7 bases from V and 4 from J; bases not matched to a gene: 4. The CDR3 runs to 14 residues.

The V and J genes are TRBV9 and TRBJ2-5; 11 bases are a match to TRBD1. CDR1 is SGDLS, CDR2 YYNGEE, per germline. CDR3 length equals 15 residues. V shed 3 bases and J 5 bases; nucleotides not matched to a gene: 6. The CDR3 region is CASSEDRGRFETQYF. CDR3 bases: TGTGCCAGCAGCGAGGACAGGGGGCGATTCGAGACCCAGTACTTC.

The rearrangement uses TRBV18 and TRBJ1-4; TRBD1 is a possible D gene (6 bases). The ends were cut back, 2 bases at V and 0 bases at J, with 10 bases in the middle. This CDR3 comprises 16 residues. CDR1 and CDR2 from the germline V gene are KGHSH and LQKENI. Written as DNA, the CDR3 is TGTGCCAGCTCACCAAAAGACAGGACAACTAATGAAAAACTGTTTTTT. Protein sequence: CASSPKDRTTNEKLFF.

The rearrangement links TRBV28 to TRBJ2-7; D might be TRBD2 (5 bases). The ends were cut back, 5 bases at V and 0 bases at J, with 14 bases in the middle. The CDR3 has 15 amino acids. From germline, CDR1 is MDHEN and CDR2 SYDVKM. The CDR3: CASSLWPGSSYEQYF. CDR3 nucleotides: TGTGCCAGCAGTCTTTGGCCGGGGAGCTCCTACGAGCAGTACTTC. Drawing the rest from reference TRBV28 and TRBJ2-7, the complete variable domain is DVKVTQSSRYLVKRTGEKVFLECVQDMDHENMFWYRQDPGLGLRLIYFSYDVKMKEKGDIPEGYSVSREKKERFSLILESASTNQTSMYLCASSLWPGSSYEQYFGPGTRLTVT.

The V call is TRBV10-3, the J call TRBJ2-2; D unclear. V lost 7 bases and J 2 bases, leaving 8 bases between the germline ends. Per the germline V gene, CDR1 is ENHRY and CDR2 is SYGVKD. This CDR3 is built from 13 residues. In nucleotides, the CDR3 is TGTGCCATCATCTCCGTAAACACCGGGGAGCTGTTTTTT. Translated, it gives CAIISVNTGELFF.

This rearrangement joins TRBV21-1 to TRBJ2-2; TRBD1 was called by the table and not checked on the DNA. TRBV21-1 is a known pseudogene. The CDR3 has 17 amino acids. The CDR3 loop reads CASSKEKGQSNTGELFF. The CDR3, as DNA: TGTGCCAGCAGCAAAGAGAAGGGACAGTCGAACACCGGGGAGCTGTTTTTT.

The chain carries TRBV4-2 and TRBJ1-1; 7 bases are shared with TRBD1. CDR3 length equals 15 residues. The ends lost 4 bases at V and 4 bases at J; junction bases unmatched: 9. CDR1 and CDR2 from the germline V gene are LGHNA and YNFKEQ. The CDR3 nucleotides are TGTGCCAGCAGCCGACTCCAGGGGGACGGCACTGAAGCTTTCTTT. Translated: CASSRLQGDGTEAFF.